A single sample is the source of the 3 T cell receptor beta chains below, sequenced in a study of T cells in Graves' hyperthyroidism and ophthalmopathy. Researchers amplified the TCR beta CDR3 regions from RNA transcripts. During a first-round RT-PCR of the TCR CDR3, the HTBI primer set was used. TCRdb re-called the multiplex PCR reads through MiXCR, storing one row per CDR3 protein. The sample shows roughly 840,000 distinct CDR3 sequences, 38% of them seen only once. Sequenced: blood. The source is a man between 18 and 29 years old with Graves' hyperthyroidism.

This clonotype was observed many times. The chain has TRBV20-1 and TRBJ2-2; D gene ambiguous. V lost 3 bases to trimming and J lost 7 bases, with 9 bases between them. Germline loops: CDR1 DFQATT, CDR2 SNEGSKA (reference sequence). This CDR3 has 12 amino acids. CDR3 nucleotide sequence: TGCAGTGCTAGTACCGACGGCGGGGAGCTGTTTTTT. As protein: CSASTDGGELFF.

This chain uses TRBV24-1 with TRBJ1-5; D is possibly TRBD1 (6 bases). V dropped 5 bases and J dropped 5 bases, with 9 bases sitting between them. This CDR3 comprises 13 residues. Germline lookup yields CDR1 KGHDR and CDR2 SFDVKD. CDR3 protein: CATSGQVDQPQHF. The CDR3 nucleotides read TGTGCCACCAGTGGACAGGTCGATCAGCCCCAGCATTTT.

This clonotype was detected only once. The V and J genes are TRBV7-9 and TRBJ1-6, with 7 bases lining up with TRBD1. With V trimmed by 5 bases and J by 8 bases, 12 bases remained unmatched. This CDR3 is 16 amino acids long. Germline V gives CDR1 SEHNR, CDR2 FQNEAQ (reference sequence). The CDR3 loop is CASSPGTEPLDSPLHF. The DNA for the CDR3 is TGTGCCAGCAGCCCTGGGACAGAACCGTTGGATTCACCCCTCCACTTT.